These 32 T cell receptor beta chains share one sample of origin, sequenced in a study of T cells in Graves' hyperthyroidism and ophthalmopathy. Using RNA transcripts as the source, TCR beta CDR3 regions were amplified. HTBI primers were the set used in a first-round RT-PCR of the TCR CDR3. TCRdb itself ran the multiplex PCR reads through MiXCR, one entry per CDR3 protein. The sample lists approximately 570,000 distinct CDR3 sequences, just under 20% occurring once. The source material was blood. These receptors all stem from a man aged 40-49 years with Graves' ophthalmopathy.

The genes are TRBV5-1 and TRBJ2-3, with D perhaps matching TRBD1 or TRBD2 (5 bases each). Trimming took 0 bases from V and 3 from J, leaving 14 bases between them. CDR1 is SGHRS, CDR2 YFSETQ, per germline. CDR3 length: 16 residues. The CDR3 DNA sequence: TGCGCCAGCAGCTTGGCCGGGGCGGGTTCTACAGATACGCAGTATTTT. This translates into CASSLAGAGSTDTQYF. The complete variable domain, with remaining parts taken from reference TRBV5-1 and TRBJ2-3, reads KAGVTQTPRYLIKTRGQQVTLSCSPISGHRSVSWYQQTPGQGLQFLFEYFSETQRNKGNFPGRFSGRQFSNSRSEMNVSTLELGDSALYLCASSLAGAGSTDTQYFGPGTRLTVL.

This clonotype was counted a few times. The chain combines TRBV28 with TRBJ1-1, with D possibly being TRBD1 (5 bases). The V gene's germline CDR1 is MDHEN and CDR2 SYDVKM. This CDR3 has 15 amino acids. The V gene lost 6 bases and the J gene lost 13 bases, with 27 bases spanning the gap. The CDR3 region is CASSPLGTMQVVGFF. CDR3 coding DNA: TGTGCCAGCAGCCCCTTAGGGACTATGCAGGTGGTAGGTTTCTTT.

This clonotype was detected only a few times. This CDR3 reads CASSFHGLEQYF. CDR3 in DNA: TGTGCCAGCAGCTTTCACGGCCTCGAGCAGTACTTC. The J gene is TRBJ2-7, the V gene TRBV7-9; D is undetermined. This CDR3 region has 12 residues. Trimming removed 3 bases from V and 6 bases from J, with 9 bases in between. CDR1 SEHNR and CDR2 FQNEAQ come from the germline V gene (reference sequence).

CDR3 loop: CASSPRTSGLNEQYF. The CDR3 nucleotides are TGTGCCAGCAGTCCCCGGACTAGCGGGTTGAACGAGCAGTACTTC. This rearrangement joins TRBV12-3 or TRBV12-4 to TRBJ2-7; 11 bases line up with TRBD2. The CDR3 covers 15 residues. V lost 5 bases to trimming and J lost 5 bases; unmatched junction nucleotides: 8.

This clonotype was detected ten times or more. The chain carries TRBV30 and TRBJ1-1; D uncertain. V was trimmed by 5 bases and J by 1 base, leaving 11 bases between them. The CDR3 runs 13 residues. Germline V gene data show CDR1 as GTSNPN and CDR2 as SVGIG (reference sequence). The CDR3 sequence: CAWAPGWNTEAFF. CDR3 sequence (DNA): TGTGCCTGGGCCCCCGGGTGGAACACTGAAGCTTTCTTT.

This rearrangement joins TRBV10-3 to TRBJ1-3; 8 bases align to TRBD1. Germline V gene data show CDR1 as ENHRY and CDR2 as SYGVKD. The CDR3 is made up of 15 amino acids. The junction had 7 bases not matched to a gene; V was cut back by 7 bases and J by 2 bases. As DNA, the CDR3 is TGTGCCATCAAGGACGCGACAGGGGCTGGAAACACCATATATTTT. Encoded protein: CAIKDATGAGNTIYF.

This clonotype was picked up a small number of times. One junction end does not reproduce the germline sequence, and a read error may be involved. V usage is TRBV14 and J usage is TRBJ2-7; TRBD2 aligns across 11 bases. CDR1 is SGHDN and CDR2 is FVKESK in the germline V gene. The CDR3 is 13 amino acids. The CDR3 DNA reads TGTGCCTGCAGCCCGACTAGCGGGGTAGAGCAGTACTTC. As protein: CACSPTSGVEQYF.

This clonotype was picked up many times. The V gene is TRBV30, the J gene TRBJ2-1; weak D call: TRBD2 (6 bases). Trimming stripped 1 base from V and 10 bases from J, with 14 bases between. The germline V gene encodes CDR1 GTSNPN and CDR2 SVGIG (reference sequence). CDR3 length: 13 amino acids. CDR3 sequence: CAWSGGEAMEQFF. DNA for the CDR3: TGTGCCTGGAGTGGAGGGGAGGCTATGGAGCAGTTCTTC.

This clonotype was observed many times. CDR3 DNA: TGTGCCAGCAGTCCGGGACATTCGTCCTACGAGCAGTACTTC. Protein sequence: CASSPGHSSYEQYF. This chain uses TRBV7-6 with TRBJ2-7; D may be TRBD1 (6 bases). The CDR3 length is 14 residues. Germline CDR1 reads SGHVS; CDR2 reads FNYEAQ. Trimming removed 6 bases from V and 1 base from J, with 13 bases in between.

In its sample, this clonotype was seen a few times. The chain has TRBV7-6 and TRBJ2-1; D gene unclear. Germline V gene sequence: CDR1 SGHVS, CDR2 FNYEAQ. Trimming cost V 4 bases and J 8 bases, with 21 bases left between them. The CDR3 length is 16 residues. Here the CDR3 DNA reads TGTGCCAGCAGCTCAACACTGGCCGGGCCCCGGTATGAGCAGTTCTTC. Its protein product is CASSSTLAGPRYEQFF. The variable domain in full, with the rest retrieved from reference TRBV7-6 and TRBJ2-1, is GAGVSQSPRYKVTKRGQDVALRCDPISGHVSLYWYRQALGQGPEFLTYFNYEAQQDKSGLPNDRFSAERPEGSISTLTIQRTEQRDSAMYRCASSSTLAGPRYEQFFGPGTRLTVL.

This clonotype showed up just a few times. The chain employs TRBV20-1 and TRBJ2-1, with 7 bases matching TRBD1. This CDR3 has 13 amino acids. Germline CDR1 DFQATT, CDR2 SNEGSKA (reference sequence). The junction had 6 bases not matched to a gene; V was cut back by 4 bases and J by 6 bases. CDR3 DNA: TGCAGTGCTACTCTAGACAGGGTCAATGAGCAGTTCTTC. Protein: CSATLDRVNEQFF.

This clonotype was observed at least ten times. The V and J genes are TRBV27 and TRBJ2-7; 8 bases line up with TRBD1. Germline V CDR1 and CDR2: MNHEY, SMNVEV (reference sequence). J gave up 4 bases and V 3 bases, and 11 bases lay outside the gene matches. The CDR3 extends over 16 amino acids. The DNA for the CDR3 is TGTGCCAGCAGTTTTTTGCTGCGGACAGGGATTTACGAGCAGTACTTC. Translation: CASSFLLRTGIYEQYF.

Of note for this clonotype: At one end the junction does not follow the germline gene, possibly because of a read error. The V gene is TRBV7-8, the J gene TRBJ1-4, with D perhaps matching TRBD1 (5 bases). The germline gives CDR1 SGHVS, CDR2 FQNEAQ. This CDR3 has 15 residues. The CDR3 nucleotides are TGCGCCAGCAGCCAAGCTTGGGACGGGGGTGAAAAACTGTTTTTT. Its protein product is CASSQAWDGGEKLFF.

Details on this clonotype: This may arise from a read error, as a much more abundant clone is one base away. The chain couples TRBV3-1 to TRBJ2-7, with D possibly being TRBD1 (5 bases). The CDR3 sequence is 13 residues long. The germline gives CDR1 LGHDT, CDR2 YNNKEL (reference sequence). CDR3 sequence: CARRSGHSYEQYF. In DNA, the CDR3 is TGTGCCCGCAGATCCGGACACTCCTACGAGCAGTACTTC.

In its sample, this clonotype was seen many times. The chain uses TRBV18 and TRBJ1-2, with 9 nucleotides matching TRBD1. V gave up 4 bases and J gave up 4 bases; unmatched junction bases: 4. This CDR3 has 14 residues. Germline CDR1 is KGHSH and CDR2 is LQKENI. The DNA of the CDR3 is TGTGCCAGCTCACGACAGGGGGACGGCTATGGCTACACCTTC. Translated, it gives CASSRQGDGYGYTF. The whole variable domain, filled in from reference TRBV18 and TRBJ1-2, reads NAGVMQNPRHLVRRRGQEARLRCSPMKGHSHVYWYRQLPEEGLKFMVYLQKENIIDESGMPKERFSAEFPKEGPSILRIQQVVRGDSAAYFCASSRQGDGYGYTFGSGTRLTVV.

This clonotype was counted many times. This chain uses TRBV20-1 with TRBJ1-2; D call uncertain. Germline loops: CDR1 DFQATT, CDR2 SNEGSKA (reference sequence). The CDR3 sequence is 16 residues long. V lost 1 base and J lost 1, with 16 bases in between. CDR3 sequence: CSARAVGIRFNYGYTF. The CDR3 DNA follows: TGCAGTGCTAGAGCAGTCGGCATACGATTTAACTATGGCTACACCTTC.

This clonotype has just a few counts. The chain carries TRBV6-1 and TRBJ1-2; D is ambiguous. V lost 7 bases and J lost 1, with 7 bases in between. The CDR3 runs 12 residues. CDR1 is MNHNS and CDR2 is SASEGT in the germline V gene. The CDR3 loop reads CASTRDNYGYTF. The CDR3 nucleotides are TGTGCCAGCACGAGAGATAACTATGGCTACACCTTC.

This clonotype was counted only a few times. The chain has TRBV12-3 or TRBV12-4 and TRBJ2-1; D is possibly TRBD2 (5 bases). V lost 7 bases to trimming and J lost 3 bases, with 16 bases between them. The length of the CDR3 is 15 residues. CDR3 nucleotide sequence: TGTGCCAGCATCCCGGGGTCCCCGGGCTACAATGAGCAGTTCTTC. It translates to CASIPGSPGYNEQFF.

V usage is TRBV3-1 and J usage is TRBJ1-6; a weak D match, TRBD1 (5 bases). CDR3 size: 14 residues. V was cut by 0 bases and J by 6 bases, with 6 bases left in between. Germline values: CDR1 LGHDT, CDR2 YNNKEL (reference sequence). The CDR3 sequence is CASSQEGTNSPLHF. The CDR3 DNA follows: TGTGCCAGCAGCCAAGAAGGGACTAATTCACCCCTCCACTTT.

The CDR3 loop reads CASSPPGGISPLHF. CDR3 sequence (DNA): TGTGCCAGCAGTCCTCCAGGGGGTATTTCACCCCTCCACTTT. The chain has TRBV25-1 and TRBJ1-6, with TRBD1 identical over 7 bases. This CDR3 has 14 residues. Germline-derived CDR1 and CDR2 are MGHDK and SYGVNS. V lost 5 bases, J lost 9 bases, and 7 bases stayed unmatched.

This clonotype showed up many times. The chain carries TRBV27 and TRBJ2-2, with 8 bases lining up with TRBD2. Germline CDR1 reads MNHEY; CDR2 reads SMNVEV (reference sequence). The CDR3 is 16 residues long. J gave up 1 base and V 3 bases, and 4 bases lay outside the gene matches. CDR3 nucleotide sequence: TGTGCCAGCAGTTTGTCGGCGGGAGGGAACACCGGGGAGCTGTTTTTT. It yields the protein CASSLSAGGNTGELFF.

The chain carries TRBV6-1 and TRBJ2-1; 9 bases match TRBD2. Per germline, CDR1 MNHNS and CDR2 SASEGT. J lost 10 bases, V lost 5 bases, and 6 bases had no gene match. This CDR3 is 13 amino acids long. The CDR3 nucleotides are TGTGCCAGCAGTTTAGCGGGAGCCGGGGAGCAGTTCTTC. This translates into CASSLAGAGEQFF.

This sequence joins TRBV2 and TRBJ2-3; a possible D gene is TRBD2 (6 bases). Between the trimmed V and J ends, which lost 3 bases and 1 base, there was a span of 14 bases. The length of the CDR3 is 16 residues. Germline V CDR1 and CDR2: SNHLY, FYNNEI. The CDR3: CASSDWRGLRTDTQYF. As DNA, the CDR3 is TGTGCCAGCAGTGATTGGCGGGGTTTGCGCACAGATACGCAGTATTTT.

This clonotype was counted at least ten times. The CDR3 sequence is CASSPETGGTGELFF. Here the CDR3 DNA reads TGTGCCAGCTCACCTGAGACAGGAGGGACCGGGGAGCTGTTTTTT. The chain combines TRBV18 with TRBJ2-2; the D gene could be TRBD1 or TRBD2 (6 bases each). The CDR3 runs 15 residues. Germline V gives CDR1 KGHSH, CDR2 LQKENI. The V and J ends lost 3 bases and 5 bases respectively, with 13 bases between them.

The chain joins TRBV19 to TRBJ1-1, with unresolved D. Germline-derived CDR1 and CDR2 are LNHDA and SQIVND (reference sequence). This CDR3 is 15 amino acids long. V was pared by 2 bases and J by 3 bases, with 13 bases between. CDR3 amino acids: CASSILAGIYTEAFF. The CDR3 DNA reads as TGTGCCAGTAGTATACTTGCGGGGATATACACTGAAGCTTTCTTT.

V is TRBV25-1 and J is TRBJ2-5; TRBD2 is a possible D gene (7 bases). The CDR3 length is 15 residues. V was cut by 8 bases and J by 5 bases, with 21 bases left in between. The germline V gene encodes CDR1 MGHDK and CDR2 SYGVNS. CDR3 region: CASVAGGGGVETQYF. DNA of the CDR3: TGTGCCAGCGTAGCTGGAGGGGGGGGGGTGGAGACCCAGTACTTC.

This clonotype has just a few counts. V usage is TRBV12-3 or TRBV12-4 and J usage is TRBJ1-2; D might be TRBD1 (6 bases). Trimming took off 2 bases at V and 5 bases at J, with 15 bases between the two ends. This CDR3 is 15 amino acids long. The DNA of the CDR3 is TGTGCCAGCAGTTTATTTGGCAGGGGAGGATATGGCTACACCTTC. Amino acids: CASSLFGRGGYGYTF.

The sample holds a few counts of this clonotype. The chain employs TRBV6-2 or TRBV6-3 and TRBJ1-1; D not resolved. CDR3 length: 14 residues. V lost 10 bases to trimming and J lost 0 bases, with 15 bases between them. The germline V gene has CDR1 MNHEY and CDR2 SVGEGT. Here the CDR3 reads CATRLGGVNTEAFF. The CDR3 DNA reads as TGTGCCACCCGCTTGGGTGGGGTGAACACTGAAGCTTTCTTT.

This clonotype was detected ten times or more. The CDR3 reads CSATKGRRGADTQYF. CDR3 coding DNA: TGCAGTGCGACTAAGGGGCGGAGGGGCGCAGATACGCAGTATTTT. J is TRBJ2-3 and V is TRBV20-1; D possibly corresponds to TRBD2 (6 bases). The CDR3 spans 15 residues. CDR1 DFQATT and CDR2 SNEGSKA come from the germline V gene (reference sequence). The V end lost 6 bases, the J end lost 4 bases, and 20 bases lay between the germline ends.

The sample holds a few counts of this clonotype. The V and J genes are TRBV7-3 and TRBJ2-2, with TRBD2 as a possible D gene (5 bases). Germline CDR1 SGHTA, CDR2 FQGTGA. The germline V and J ends were trimmed by 0 bases and 5 bases, with 7 bases remaining between them. The CDR3 sequence is 14 residues long. CDR3 sequence (DNA): TGTGCCAGCAGCTTAACCCGGGAAACCGGGGAGCTGTTTTTT. Translated, it gives CASSLTRETGELFF.

This clonotype came up a few times. The gene calls are TRBV5-1 and TRBJ2-7; 8 positions match TRBD1. Germline loops: CDR1 SGHRS, CDR2 YFSETQ. Trimming removed 3 bases from V and 7 bases from J; junction bases left unmatched: 12. This CDR3 spans 15 amino acids. CDR3 residues: CASSSGRDRLEEQYF. DNA for the CDR3: TGCGCCAGCAGCTCGGGCCGGGACAGGTTGGAAGAGCAGTACTTC.

As regards this clonotype: This may come from a read error, since a much larger clone is one base off. The chain employs TRBV7-9 and TRBJ2-1; TRBD2 matches at 9 bases. Germline CDR1 and CDR2: SEHNR and FQNEAQ (reference sequence). The CDR3 contains 15 residues. CDR3: CASSLVAGDYNKQFF. DNA of the CDR3: TGTGCCAGCAGCTTAGTAGCGGGAGACTACAATAAGCAGTTCTTC.